The 16 T cell receptor beta chains below come from one sample, sequenced in a study of identical twins. Using its own MiXCR run on the 5' RACE reads, TCRdb lists one record per CDR3 protein. Of some 1,700,000 distinct CDR3 sequences listed, roughly a third are singletons. Material for sequencing was cord blood. These receptors all stem from a newborn girl in good health.

The chain recombines TRBV5-6 with TRBJ2-3; D gene unclear. Trimming left V 2 bases short and J 0 bases short, with 10 bases between. The germline gives CDR1 SGHDT, CDR2 YYEEEE. The CDR3 covers 15 residues. CDR3 residues: CASSFGLESTDTQYF. The CDR3 DNA is TGTGCCAGCAGCTTCGGGCTAGAGAGCACAGATACGCAGTATTTT.

This chain uses TRBV6-6 with TRBJ1-3; D call uncertain. Germline assignment: CDR1 MNHNY and CDR2 SVGAGI (reference sequence). The V gene lost 0 bases and the J gene lost 3 bases, with 9 bases spanning the gap. The CDR3 length is 15 residues. The CDR3 region is CASSYSKGIGNTIYF. DNA for the CDR3: TGTGCCAGCAGTTACTCGAAAGGGATTGGAAACACCATATATTTT.

This clonotype has just a few counts. The rearrangement links TRBV5-6 to TRBJ2-1; no clear D gene. Trimming stripped 3 bases from V and 4 bases from J, with 17 bases between. The CDR3 consists of 16 residues. The germline V gene encodes CDR1 SGHDT and CDR2 YYEEEE. The CDR3 loop reads CASSSVSERSYNEQFF. Here the CDR3 DNA reads TGTGCCAGCAGCTCAGTATCTGAACGATCTTACAATGAGCAGTTCTTC.

V is TRBV28 and J is TRBJ1-4; no definite D call. Germline CDR1 and CDR2: MDHEN and SYDVKM. The CDR3 length is 15 residues. Trimming took off 4 bases at V and 0 bases at J, with 9 bases between the two ends. The CDR3 reads CASSSAHATNEKLFF. As DNA, the CDR3 is TGTGCCAGCAGTTCCGCGCATGCAACTAATGAAAAACTGTTTTTT.

This clonotype was recorded a few times. The V call is TRBV4-1, the J call TRBJ1-1; TRBD1 matches at 10 bases. Germline V gene lookup returns CDR1 MGHRA and CDR2 YSYEKL. The CDR3 sequence is 15 residues long. V shed 3 bases, J shed 5 bases, and the junction held 6 bases outside the gene matches. The CDR3 DNA is TGCGCCAGCAGCCATGCCGGGACAGGGGAAACTGAAGCTTTCTTT. Its translation is CASSHAGTGETEAFF.

This clonotype was seen a handful of times. This rearrangement joins TRBV29-1 to TRBJ2-3, with D perhaps TRBD1 (6 bases). CDR1 and CDR2 from the germline V gene are SQVTM and ANQGSEA. With 0 bases removed from V and 1 base from J, the gap between germline ends came to 17 bases. The length of the CDR3 is 17 residues. The CDR3 reads CSVEDVGWAGGTDTQYF. The CDR3 DNA follows: TGCAGCGTTGAAGATGTCGGGTGGGCAGGGGGCACAGATACGCAGTATTTT.

This clonotype was seen more than once but under ten times. This chain connects TRBV20-1 to TRBJ2-4, with 11 bases matching TRBD2. Near its end, the DNA agrees better with TRBJ2-7, so the J call may be wrong. Germline lookup yields CDR1 DFQATT and CDR2 SNEGSKA (reference sequence). The CDR3 length is 14 residues. For the CDR3, the DNA is TGCAGTGGGACGGGACTAGCGGTTCTCTACGAGCAGTACTTC. Its translation is CSGTGLAVLYEQYF.

This clonotype has at least ten counts. The J gene is TRBJ1-2, the V gene TRBV28; a weak D match, TRBD1 (6 bases). Trimming cost V 7 bases and J 8 bases, with 11 bases left between them. CDR3 size: 11 residues. In germline, CDR1 is MDHEN, CDR2 SYDVKM. Here the CDR3 reads CASTGASGYTF. The CDR3 DNA follows: TGTGCCAGCACGGGGGCGTCCGGCTACACCTTC.

This clonotype was counted between two and nine times. The chain links TRBV20-1 to TRBJ2-7; TRBD1 is a possible D gene (6 bases). CDR3 length: 12 residues. Between the trimmed V and J ends, which lost 5 bases and 2 bases, there was a span of 10 bases. The germline gives CDR1 DFQATT, CDR2 SNEGSKA (reference sequence). CDR3 in DNA: TGCAGTGCTGAGGGACACACCTACGAGCAGTACTTC. It is translated as CSAEGHTYEQYF.

Only a few counts were recorded for this clonotype. The V gene is TRBV7-2, the J gene TRBJ2-3, with D possibly matching TRBD2 (5 bases). Germline V gene sequence: CDR1 SGHTA, CDR2 FQGNSA. Trimming shortened V by 0 bases and J by 0 bases, and 10 bases separated the two germline ends. This CDR3 contains 16 residues. The CDR3 DNA reads TGTGCCAGCAGCTTAGCGAGACTAAGGAGCACAGATACGCAGTATTTT. The encoded protein is CASSLARLRSTDTQYF.

This clonotype was found a few times. The CDR3 reads CASSPLGLAGGLDTQYF. CDR3 sequence (DNA): TGCGCCAGCAGCCCCCTTGGACTAGCGGGGGGGCTGGATACGCAGTATTTT. The J gene is TRBJ2-3, the V gene TRBV4-1; 15 positions agree with TRBD2. The V gene's germline CDR1 is MGHRA and CDR2 YSYEKL. With V trimmed by 4 bases and J by 6 bases, 8 bases remained unmatched. CDR3 length: 17 amino acids.

The J gene is TRBJ2-1, the V gene TRBV7-9; TRBD2 agrees at 8 bases. The germline gives CDR1 SEHNR, CDR2 FQNEAQ (reference sequence). The V gene end was trimmed by 7 bases and the J gene end by 0 bases; junction bases not matched to a gene: 5. CDR3 length equals 15 residues. The CDR3 sequence: CASTKSGGSYNEQFF. In nucleotides, the CDR3 is TGTGCCAGCACTAAGAGCGGGGGCTCCTACAATGAGCAGTTCTTC.

This clonotype was counted a single time. The junction differs from germline at one of its ends, possibly a read error. The chain recombines TRBV11-1 with TRBJ2-1; TRBD2 might be the D (6 bases). Per germline, CDR1 SGHAT and CDR2 FQDESV (reference sequence). The CDR3 is made up of 14 amino acids. The CDR3 nucleotides are TGTGCCGGCAGCTTTTATCGGGAGCTGAATGAGCAGTTCTTC. Translated: CAGSFYRELNEQFF.

The rearrangement links TRBV25-1 to TRBJ2-7, with TRBD2 identical over 11 bases. The CDR3 sequence is 16 residues long. With V trimmed by 4 bases and J by 1 base, 6 bases remained unmatched. The V gene's germline CDR1 is MGHDK and CDR2 SYGVNS. In nucleotides, the CDR3 is TGTGCCAGCAGTGCTCGTCTAGCGGGGGGTTCCTACGAGCAGTACTTC. Protein sequence: CASSARLAGGSYEQYF.

V gene TRBV7-2 combines with J gene TRBJ1-1, with 7 bases fitting TRBD1. The germline V gene encodes CDR1 SGHTA and CDR2 FQGNSA. The trim removed 4 bases at V and 0 bases at J, leaving 8 bases unmatched. This CDR3 region has 16 residues. The CDR3 DNA is TGTGCCAGCAGCTCGAACAGGGGACTTTTGAACACTGAAGCTTTCTTT. This gives the protein CASSSNRGLLNTEAFF.

This clonotype was seen a few times. The chain has TRBV3-1 and TRBJ2-5, with D possibly matching TRBD1 (5 bases). The CDR3 spans 14 residues. CDR1 LGHDT and CDR2 YNNKEL come from the germline V gene (reference sequence). V dropped 1 base and J dropped 1 base, with 7 bases sitting between them. The CDR3 protein is CASSQAGAQETQYF. The DNA for the CDR3 is TGTGCCAGCAGCCAAGCTGGGGCCCAAGAGACCCAGTACTTC.